This TCR beta chain was identified during a study of T cell clusters in autoimmune cytopenias. Each sample's input was approximately 0.25 ug genomic DNA, 35,000 to 40,000 genome equivalents. Multiplex touch-down PCR amplified TRB using TRB-A and TRB-B pools in one tube. From its re-call of the multiplex PCR reads, TCRdb lists each CDR3 protein once, without DNA. Here the sample table reports some 6,000 distinct CDR3 sequences. This clonotype is labeled medium-sized (0.01 to 0.1%) based on frequency. What it binds is not known. Per germline, CDR1 MNHEY and CDR2 SMNVEV (reference sequence). CDR3 length: 13 amino acids. Study-level points and caveats: Exclusive TRB clusters were about 2.8-fold more numerous in healthy donors than in active autoimmune hepatitis. Primary autoimmune cytopenia patients seemingly lacked the physiological T cell clusters found in healthy donors.

The sample was also linked to a second study, of T cell repertoires in aging, cancer and after chemotherapy. That report adds: Compared with age-matched healthy donors, untreated hematological or solid cancer patients showed higher blood TCR clonality. These repertoire data do not allow conclusions about immunological memory after chemotherapy.

V gene TRBV27 combines with J gene TRBJ2-2. The TCR was taken from a human donor in good health. Sequencing input: peripheral blood. CDR3 region: CASSLLGPGELFF.